This TCR beta chain was found in a study of T cell responses to AZD1222 COVID-19 vaccine. Findings and caveats of the study: Nearly half of spike-specific TCRs reportedly target unmutated variant regions.

The CDR3 contains 13 residues. The V and J ends lost 6 bases and 0 bases, in that order; junction bases with no gene match: 3. Germline CDR1 SQVTM, CDR2 ANQGSEA. This clone has only one observation. No antigen is known for it. Sequencing was performed with immunoSEQ multiplex PCR; in TCRdb, only in-frame clones are kept and a portion is missing. Counted here are roughly 100,000 clones, approximately 91% occurring once; the ten biggest clones make up more than 15%. Pooling covered second doses at about 4 or about 12 weeks. This material consisted of peripheral blood, taken 28 days after the second AZD1222 dose. The origin of this receptor is an adult who received the AZD1222 COVID-19 vaccine. The chain links TRBV29-1 to TRBJ2-3; 7 bases are shared with TRBD1. The CDR3 spells CSVYRGSTDTQYF. DNA of the CDR3: TGCAGCGTATACAGGGGTAGCACAGATACGCAGTATTTT.